This is a list of T cell receptor beta chains from one sample in a study of T cell responses to AZD1222 COVID-19 vaccine. Profiled with immunoSEQ multiplex PCR; TCRdb holds only in-frame clones, not every one. The sample has 200,000 or so clones, about 90% seen once. Sample: peripheral blood, taken on day 0 of AZD1222 vaccination. The receptors here all came from an adult in good health. Both conserved end residues are part of each CDR3. A D gene is named only where the DNA matches it firmly. Only some rows state a clone size, as once, few, many or a class for expanded clones.

abundance,j_gene,d_gene,v_gene,CDR3aa,CDR3nt
.,TRBJ1-1,TRBD1,TRBV10-2,CASSDSGRRGLNTEAFF,TGCGCCAGCAGTGACTCAGGACGTAGGGGGCTGAACACTGAAGCTTTCTTT
.,TRBJ1-6,TRBD1,TRBV5-1,CASSLDVTGGSPLHF,TGCGCCAGCAGCTTGGATGTGACAGGGGGTTCACCCCTCCACTTT
few,TRBJ1-2,.,TRBV28,CASKLGSRQPEGYTF,TGTGCCAGCAAGTTGGGCTCAAGACAGCCCGAGGGCTACACCTTC
.,TRBJ1-2,.,TRBV7-2,CASSSQRNYGYTF,TGTGCCAGCAGCTCCCAGAGGAACTATGGCTACACCTTC
.,TRBJ1-2,TRBD1,TRBV30,CAWTRTGVIYGYTF,TGTGCCTGGACAAGGACAGGGGTGATCTACGGCTACACCTTC
.,TRBJ1-1,.,TRBV10-1,CASSVVGGPASNTEAFF,TGCGCCAGCAGTGTTGTTGGGGGCCCCGCCTCGAACACTGAAGCTTTCTTT
few,TRBJ2-7,TRBD2,TRBV7-2,CASSQGLAGNSYEQYF,TGTGCCAGCAGCCAAGGACTAGCGGGGAACTCCTACGAGCAGTACTTC
.,TRBJ2-5,.,TRBV28,CASRNFQETQYF,TGTGCCAGTCGGAATTTCCAAGAGACCCAGTACTTC
few,TRBJ1-1,.,TRBV4-2,CASSQLTVGREEAFF,TGTGCCAGCAGCCAACTCACGGTTGGCCGGGAAGAAGCTTTCTTT
.,TRBJ2-3,.,TRBV19,CASSTGRSPDTQYF,TGTGCCAGTAGTACGGGACGGTCCCCAGATACGCAGTATTTT
.,TRBJ2-3,.,TRBV25-1,CASSESWARDTQYF,TGTGCCAGCAGTGAATCCTGGGCCAGAGATACGCAGTATTTT
.,TRBJ2-2,.,TRBV6-5,CASSRGAYTGELFF,TGTGCCAGCTCCCGGGGGGCTTACACCGGGGAGCTGTTTTTT
.,TRBJ1-3,TRBD1,TRBV30,CAWTGPTGGSGNTIYF,TGTGCCTGGACCGGCCCGACAGGGGGTAGTGGAAACACCATATATTTT
.,TRBJ2-2,.,TRBV18,CASSQASANTGELFF,TGTGCCAGCTCACAGGCTTCTGCGAACACCGGGGAGCTGTTTTTT
.,TRBJ1-4,.,TRBV10-3,CAISGPRTNEKLFF,TGTGCCATCAGTGGACCTCGAACTAATGAAAAACTGTTTTTT
.,TRBJ1-4,TRBD1,TRBV19,CASSIPGQGGEKLFF,TGTGCCAGTAGTATCCCCGGACAGGGCGGTGAAAAACTGTTTTTT
.,TRBJ1-3,.,TRBV6-5,CASLGGLASGNTIYF,TGTGCCAGCTTAGGTGGACTAGCCTCTGGAAACACCATATATTTT
.,TRBJ2-5,.,TRBV20-1,CSARTFETQYF,TGCAGTGCTAGGACCTTTGAGACCCAGTACTTC
once,TRBJ2-7,.,TRBV14,CASSQDFGRDYEQYF,TGTGCCAGCAGCCAAGATTTCGGGCGAGACTACGAGCAGTACTTC
.,TRBJ1-5,.,TRBV28,CASSLSWRQPQHF,TGTGCCAGCAGTTTATCGTGGCGGCAGCCCCAGCATTTT
.,TRBJ2-7,.,TRBV20-1,CSAPRGYEQYF,TGCAGTGCTCCCCGGGGCTACGAGCAGTACTTC
.,TRBJ2-1,TRBD1,TRBV28,CASSPGQGVNEQFF,TGTGCCAGCAGTCCGGGACAGGGGGTCAATGAGCAGTTCTTC
.,TRBJ2-7,.,TRBV28,CASSSQSSAYEQYF,TGTGCCAGCAGTTCTCAGTCTTCGGCCTACGAGCAGTACTTC
.,TRBJ1-2,.,TRBV7-6,CASSPGITGSYGYTF,TGTGCCAGCAGCCCCGGTATAACGGGGAGCTATGGCTACACCTTC
once,TRBJ1-3,.,TRBV5-1,CASSRTPDPGNTIYF,TGCGCCAGCAGCCGGACACCGGACCCTGGAAACACCATATATTTT
.,TRBJ2-3,TRBD2,TRBV6-6,CASSPRTSGGTDTQYF,TGTGCCAGCAGTCCCCGGACTAGCGGGGGCACAGATACGCAGTATTTT
.,TRBJ2-3,.,TRBV12-5,CASGLGDTQYF,TGTGCTAGTGGTTTGGGGGATACGCAGTATTTT
.,TRBJ1-2,.,TRBV6-4,CASSEEWTNYGYTF,TGTGCCAGCAGTGAAGAGTGGACTAACTATGGCTACACCTTC
.,TRBJ1-3,.,TRBV4-3,CASSQDRAQAGNTIYF,TGCGCCAGCAGCCAAGATAGGGCCCAGGCGGGAAACACCATATATTTT
.,TRBJ2-5,.,TRBV19,CASSIGQLETQYF,TGTGCCAGTAGTATAGGTCAGTTGGAGACCCAGTACTTC
.,TRBJ1-2,.,TRBV21-1,CASSKGTF,TGTGCCAGCAGCAAGGGTACCTTC
.,TRBJ1-1,.,TRBV19,CASSRGGRNTEAFF,TGTGCCAGTAGTCGCGGGGGCAGAAACACTGAAGCTTTCTTT
.,TRBJ1-5,.,TRBV19,CASSIAGRSNQPQHF,TGTGCCAGTAGTATAGCGGGAAGGAGCAATCAGCCCCAGCATTTT
.,TRBJ2-2,TRBD2,TRBV3-1/TRBV3-2,CASSSGRGNTGELFF,TGTGCCAGCAGTAGCGGGAGGGGCAACACCGGGGAGCTGTTTTTT
.,TRBJ2-1,.,TRBV29-1,CSVAEGNEQFF,TGCAGCGTTGCGGAGGGGAATGAGCAGTTCTTC
.,TRBJ1-5,TRBD1,TRBV29-1,CSVGGDSYNQPQHF,TGCAGCGTTGGGGGGGACAGTTACAATCAGCCCCAGCATTTT
.,TRBJ1-5,.,TRBV3-1/TRBV3-2,CASSTPKQGPVSNQPQHF,TGTGCCAGTTCAACCCCAAAACAGGGTCCGGTAAGCAATCAGCCCCAGCATTTT
.,TRBJ2-2,.,TRBV5-1,CASSKGNRVLDGELFF,TGCGCCAGCAGCAAGGGAAACAGGGTTCTCGACGGGGAGCTGTTTTTT
.,TRBJ1-6,.,TRBV4-3,CASSQDPVPNNSPLHF,TGCGCCAGCAGCCAAGACCCGGTCCCAAATAATTCACCCCTCCACTTT
once,TRBJ2-1,.,TRBV19,CASSIPESIEQFF,TGTGCCAGTAGTATCCCCGAATCGATTGAGCAGTTCTTC
.,TRBJ1-2,.,TRBV3-1/TRBV3-2,CASSQAQGAAGYTF,TGTGCCAGCAGCCAAGCGCAGGGAGCTGCTGGCTACACCTTC
.,TRBJ2-3,TRBD1,TRBV6-6,CASSPSRGRTDTQYF,TGTGCCAGCAGTCCTTCAAGGGGGCGGACAGATACGCAGTATTTT
.,TRBJ1-2,.,TRBV6-5,CASSYDMASRYTF,TGTGCCAGCAGTTACGACATGGCTTCACGCTACACCTTC
.,TRBJ2-6,.,TRBV10-1,CASSAGSSGANVLTF,TGCGCCAGCAGTGCGGGATCATCTGGGGCCAACGTCCTGACTTTC
.,TRBJ1-6,.,TRBV28,CASSLPVVNSPLHF,TGTGCCAGCAGTTTACCCGTCGTTAATTCACCCCTCCACTTT
few,TRBJ2-1,.,TRBV27,CASSFNRDLSYNEQFF,TGTGCCAGCAGTTTCAACCGGGACTTGTCCTACAATGAGCAGTTCTTC
few,TRBJ2-2,TRBD1,TRBV5-5,CASSFGTGNTGELFF,TGTGCCAGCAGCTTCGGGACAGGGAACACCGGGGAGCTGTTTTTT
.,TRBJ2-7,.,TRBV10-2,CASSDQQPEQYF,TGCGCCAGCAGTGACCAACAGCCAGAGCAGTACTTC
once,TRBJ1-3,TRBD1,TRBV29-1,CSAARGQGANTIYF,TGCAGCGCTGCAAGAGGGCAGGGGGCGAACACCATATATTTT